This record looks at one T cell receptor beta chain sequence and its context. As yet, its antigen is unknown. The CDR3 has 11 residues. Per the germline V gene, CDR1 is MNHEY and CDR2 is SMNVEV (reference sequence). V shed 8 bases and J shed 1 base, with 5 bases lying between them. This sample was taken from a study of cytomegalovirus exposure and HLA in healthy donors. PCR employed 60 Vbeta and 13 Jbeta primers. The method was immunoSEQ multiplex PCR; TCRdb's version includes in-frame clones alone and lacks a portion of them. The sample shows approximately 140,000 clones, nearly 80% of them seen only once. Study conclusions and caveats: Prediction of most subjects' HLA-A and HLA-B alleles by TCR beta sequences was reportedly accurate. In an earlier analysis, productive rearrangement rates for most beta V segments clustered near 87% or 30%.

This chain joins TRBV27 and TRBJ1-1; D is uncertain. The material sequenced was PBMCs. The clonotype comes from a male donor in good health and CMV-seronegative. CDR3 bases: TGTGCCAGCTTCAAGAACACTGAAGCTTTCTTT. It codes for CASFKNTEAFF.